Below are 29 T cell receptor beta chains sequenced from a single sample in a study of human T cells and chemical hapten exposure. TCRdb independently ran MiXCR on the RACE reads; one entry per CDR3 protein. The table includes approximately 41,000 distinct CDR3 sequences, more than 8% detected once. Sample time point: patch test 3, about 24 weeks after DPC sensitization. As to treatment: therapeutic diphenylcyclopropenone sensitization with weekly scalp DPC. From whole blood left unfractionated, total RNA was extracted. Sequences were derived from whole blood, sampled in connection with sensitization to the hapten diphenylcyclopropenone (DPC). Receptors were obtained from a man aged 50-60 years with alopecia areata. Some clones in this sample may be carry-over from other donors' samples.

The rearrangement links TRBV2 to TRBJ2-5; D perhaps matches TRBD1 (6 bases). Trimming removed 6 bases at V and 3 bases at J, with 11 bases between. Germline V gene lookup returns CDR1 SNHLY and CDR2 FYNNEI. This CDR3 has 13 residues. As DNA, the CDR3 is TGTGCCAGCAGGGGACCAGGGGAAGAGACCCAGTACTTC. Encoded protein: CASRGPGEETQYF.

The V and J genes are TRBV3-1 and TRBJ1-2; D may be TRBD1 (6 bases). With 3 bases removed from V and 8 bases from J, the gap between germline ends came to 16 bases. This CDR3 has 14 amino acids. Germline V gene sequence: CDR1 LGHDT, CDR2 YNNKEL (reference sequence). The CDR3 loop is CASSQINQGNGYTF. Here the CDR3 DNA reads TGTGCCAGCAGCCAGATCAATCAGGGGAACGGCTACACCTTC.

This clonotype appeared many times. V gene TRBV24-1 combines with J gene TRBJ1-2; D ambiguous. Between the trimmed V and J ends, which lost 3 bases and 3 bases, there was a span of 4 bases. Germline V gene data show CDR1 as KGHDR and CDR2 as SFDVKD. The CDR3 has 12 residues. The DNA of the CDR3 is TGTGCCACCAGTGATGACCACTATGGCTACACCTTC. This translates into CATSDDHYGYTF.

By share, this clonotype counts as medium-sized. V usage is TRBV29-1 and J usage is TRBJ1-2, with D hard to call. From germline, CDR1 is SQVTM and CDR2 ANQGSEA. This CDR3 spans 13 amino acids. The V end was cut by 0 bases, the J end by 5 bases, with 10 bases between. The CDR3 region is CSVEDQAEYGYTF. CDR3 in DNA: TGCAGCGTTGAAGATCAGGCGGAATATGGCTACACCTTC.

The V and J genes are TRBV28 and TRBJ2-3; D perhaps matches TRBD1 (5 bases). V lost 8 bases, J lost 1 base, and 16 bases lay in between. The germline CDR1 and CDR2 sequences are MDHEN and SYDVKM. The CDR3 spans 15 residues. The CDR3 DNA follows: TGTGCCAGCCGGAAACAGGCAACCCGCACAGATACGCAGTATTTT. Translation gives CASRKQATRTDTQYF.

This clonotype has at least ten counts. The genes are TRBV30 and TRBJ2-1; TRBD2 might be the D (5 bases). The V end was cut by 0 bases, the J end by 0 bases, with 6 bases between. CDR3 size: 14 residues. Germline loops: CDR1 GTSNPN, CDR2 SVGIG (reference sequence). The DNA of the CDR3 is TGTGCCTGGAGTGTCGGGAACTCCTACAATGAGCAGTTCTTC. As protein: CAWSVGNSYNEQFF.

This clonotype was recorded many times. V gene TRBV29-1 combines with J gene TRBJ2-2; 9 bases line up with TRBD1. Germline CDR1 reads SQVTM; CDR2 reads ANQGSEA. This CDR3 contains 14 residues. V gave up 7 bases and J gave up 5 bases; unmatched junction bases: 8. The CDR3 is CSGRQGESTGELFF. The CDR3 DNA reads TGCAGCGGTAGACAGGGGGAATCAACCGGGGAGCTGTTTTTT.

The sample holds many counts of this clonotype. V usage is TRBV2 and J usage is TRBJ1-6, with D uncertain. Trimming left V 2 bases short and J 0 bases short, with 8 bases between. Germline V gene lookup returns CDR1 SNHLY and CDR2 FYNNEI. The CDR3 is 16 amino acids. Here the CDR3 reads CASSEQPSSYNSPLHF. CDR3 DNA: TGTGCCAGCAGTGAACAGCCAAGCTCCTATAATTCACCCCTCCACTTT.

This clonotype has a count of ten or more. CDR3 sequence (DNA): TGCGCCAGCAGGCCCCAGCGGGGCCAGAGCTCCTACAATGAGCAGTTCTTC. This translates into CASRPQRGQSSYNEQFF. This chain uses TRBV5-1 with TRBJ2-1; TRBD2 aligns across 7 bases. The CDR3 sequence is 17 residues long. The germline CDR1 and CDR2 sequences are SGHRS and YFSETQ. Unmatched junction bases numbered 11, after V lost 5 bases and J lost 0 bases.

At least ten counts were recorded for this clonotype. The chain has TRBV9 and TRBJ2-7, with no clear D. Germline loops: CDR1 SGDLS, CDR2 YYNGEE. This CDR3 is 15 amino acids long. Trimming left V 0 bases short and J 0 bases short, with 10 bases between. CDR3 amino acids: CASSVAPTGSYEQYF. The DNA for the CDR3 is TGTGCCAGCAGCGTAGCCCCGACGGGCTCCTACGAGCAGTACTTC. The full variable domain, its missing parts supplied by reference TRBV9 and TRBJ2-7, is DSGVTQTPKHLITATGQRVTLRCSPRSGDLSVYWYQQSLDQGLQFLIQYYNGEERAKGNILERFSAQQFPDLHSELNLSSLELGDSALYFCASSVAPTGSYEQYFGPGTRLTVT.

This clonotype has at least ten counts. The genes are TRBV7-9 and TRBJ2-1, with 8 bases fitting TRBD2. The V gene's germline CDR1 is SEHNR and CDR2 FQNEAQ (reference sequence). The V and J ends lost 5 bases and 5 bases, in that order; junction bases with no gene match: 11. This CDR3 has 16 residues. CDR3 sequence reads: CASSGTGGRLNNEQFF. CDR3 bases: TGTGCCAGCAGCGGGACTGGCGGGAGGCTAAACAATGAGCAGTTCTTC. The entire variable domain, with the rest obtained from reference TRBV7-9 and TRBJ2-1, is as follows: DTGVSQNPRHKITKRGQNVTFRCDPISEHNRLYWYRQTLGQGPEFLTYFQNEAQLEKSRLLSDRFSAERPKGSFSTLEIQRTEQGDSAMYLCASSGTGGRLNNEQFFGPGTRLTVL.

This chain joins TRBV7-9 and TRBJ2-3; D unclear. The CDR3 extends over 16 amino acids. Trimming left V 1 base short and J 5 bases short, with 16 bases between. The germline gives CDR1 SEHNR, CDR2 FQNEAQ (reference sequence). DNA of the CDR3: TGTGCCAGCAGCTTAGATGCCGGTGGAGCTGGAGATACGCAGTATTTT. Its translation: CASSLDAGGAGDTQYF. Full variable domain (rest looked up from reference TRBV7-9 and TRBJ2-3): DTGVSQNPRHKITKRGQNVTFRCDPISEHNRLYWYRQTLGQGPEFLTYFQNEAQLEKSRLLSDRFSAERPKGSFSTLEIQRTEQGDSAMYLCASSLDAGGAGDTQYFGPGTRLTVL.

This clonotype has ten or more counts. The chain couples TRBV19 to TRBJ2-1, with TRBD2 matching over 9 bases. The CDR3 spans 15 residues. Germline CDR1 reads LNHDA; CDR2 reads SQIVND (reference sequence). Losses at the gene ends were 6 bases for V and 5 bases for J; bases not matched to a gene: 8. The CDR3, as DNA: TGTGCCAGTAGGCAAGCTAGCGGGACCAACAATGAGCAGTTCTTC. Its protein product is CASRQASGTNNEQFF. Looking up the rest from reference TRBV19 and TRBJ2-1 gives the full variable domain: DGGITQSPKYLFRKEGQNVTLSCEQNLNHDAMYWYRQDPGQGLRLIYYSQIVNDFQKGDIAEGYSVSREKKESFPLTVTSAQKNPTAFYLCASRQASGTNNEQFFGPGTRLTVL.

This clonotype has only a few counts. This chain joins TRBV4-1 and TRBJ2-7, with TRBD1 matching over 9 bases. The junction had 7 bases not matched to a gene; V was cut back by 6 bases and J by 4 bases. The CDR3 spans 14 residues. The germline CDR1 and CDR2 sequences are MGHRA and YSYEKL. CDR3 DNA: TGCGCCAGCAGTCAATCACAGGGGGCATACGAGCAGTACTTC. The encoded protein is CASSQSQGAYEQYF.

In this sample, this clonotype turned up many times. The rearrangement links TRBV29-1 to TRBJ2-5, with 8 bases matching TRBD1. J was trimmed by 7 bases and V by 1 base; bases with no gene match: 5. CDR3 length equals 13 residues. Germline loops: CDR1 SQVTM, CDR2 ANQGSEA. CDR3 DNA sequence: TGCAGCGTTGAAGGCACAGGGGGATGGACCCAGTACTTC. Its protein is CSVEGTGGWTQYF.

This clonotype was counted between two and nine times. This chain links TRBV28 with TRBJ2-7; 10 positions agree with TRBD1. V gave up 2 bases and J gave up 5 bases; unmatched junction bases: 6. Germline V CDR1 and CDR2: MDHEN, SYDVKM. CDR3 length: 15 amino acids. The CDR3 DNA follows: TGTGCCAGCAGTTTAGGGTGGGACAGGGGCCACGAGCAGTACTTC. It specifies CASSLGWDRGHEQYF.

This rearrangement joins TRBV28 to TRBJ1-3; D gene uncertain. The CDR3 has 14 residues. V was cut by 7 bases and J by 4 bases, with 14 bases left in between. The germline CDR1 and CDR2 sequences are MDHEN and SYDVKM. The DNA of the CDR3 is TGTGCCAGCATGTCCCCTGGCGCGGGAAACACCATATATTTT. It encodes CASMSPGAGNTIYF.

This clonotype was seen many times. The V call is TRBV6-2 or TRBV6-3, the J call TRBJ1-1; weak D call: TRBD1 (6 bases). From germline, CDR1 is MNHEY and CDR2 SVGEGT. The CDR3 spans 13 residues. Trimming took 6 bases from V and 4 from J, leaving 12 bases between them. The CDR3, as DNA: TGTGCCAGCAGAGTAAACAGGGCCACTGAAGCTTTCTTT. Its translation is CASRVNRATEAFF.

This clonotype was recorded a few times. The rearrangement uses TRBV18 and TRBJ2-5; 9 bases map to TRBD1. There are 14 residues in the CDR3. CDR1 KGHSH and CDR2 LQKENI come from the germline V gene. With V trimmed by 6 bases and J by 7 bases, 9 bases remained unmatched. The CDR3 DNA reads TGTGCCAGCTCGCGCGGACAGGGGTTCGGGACCCAGTACTTC. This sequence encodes CASSRGQGFGTQYF.

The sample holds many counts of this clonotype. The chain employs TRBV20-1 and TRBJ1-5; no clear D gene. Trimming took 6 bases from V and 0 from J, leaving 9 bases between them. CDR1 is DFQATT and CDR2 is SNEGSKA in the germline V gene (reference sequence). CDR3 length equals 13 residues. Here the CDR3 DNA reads TGCAGTGCGTCGCAGCATAGCAATCAGCCCCAGCATTTT. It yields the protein CSASQHSNQPQHF.

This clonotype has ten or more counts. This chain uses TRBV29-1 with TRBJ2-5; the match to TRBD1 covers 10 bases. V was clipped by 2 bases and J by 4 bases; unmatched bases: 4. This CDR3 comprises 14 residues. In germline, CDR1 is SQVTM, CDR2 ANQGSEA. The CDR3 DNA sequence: TGCAGCGTTGAACCCTGGACAGGGGGAGAGACCCAGTACTTC. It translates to CSVEPWTGGETQYF.

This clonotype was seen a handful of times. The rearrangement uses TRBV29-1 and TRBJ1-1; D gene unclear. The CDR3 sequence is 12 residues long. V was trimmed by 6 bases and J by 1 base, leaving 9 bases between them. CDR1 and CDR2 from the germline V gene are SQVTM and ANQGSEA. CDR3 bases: TGCAGCGTCGCGCAGAGGAACACTGAAGCTTTCTTT. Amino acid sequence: CSVAQRNTEAFF.

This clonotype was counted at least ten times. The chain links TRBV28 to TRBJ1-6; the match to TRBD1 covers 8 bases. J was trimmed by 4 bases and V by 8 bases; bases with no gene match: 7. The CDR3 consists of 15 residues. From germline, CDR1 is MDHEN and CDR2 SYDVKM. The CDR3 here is CASLKQGGYNSPLHF. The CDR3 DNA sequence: TGTGCCAGCCTCAAACAGGGGGGTTATAATTCACCCCTCCACTTT.

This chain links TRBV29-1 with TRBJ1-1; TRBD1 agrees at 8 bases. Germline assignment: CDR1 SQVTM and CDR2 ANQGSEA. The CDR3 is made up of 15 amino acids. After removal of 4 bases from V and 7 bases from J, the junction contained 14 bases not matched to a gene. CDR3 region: CSVVSGGTTDYEAFF. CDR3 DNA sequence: TGCAGCGTTGTATCAGGGGGCACGACCGACTATGAAGCTTTCTTT.

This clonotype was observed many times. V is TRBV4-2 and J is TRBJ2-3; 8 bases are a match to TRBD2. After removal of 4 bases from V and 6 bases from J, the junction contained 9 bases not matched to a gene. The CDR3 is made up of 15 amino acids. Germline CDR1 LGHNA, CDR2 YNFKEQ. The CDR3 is CASSPGSLAGDTQYF. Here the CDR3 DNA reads TGTGCCAGCAGCCCCGGTAGTCTAGCGGGTGATACGCAGTATTTT.

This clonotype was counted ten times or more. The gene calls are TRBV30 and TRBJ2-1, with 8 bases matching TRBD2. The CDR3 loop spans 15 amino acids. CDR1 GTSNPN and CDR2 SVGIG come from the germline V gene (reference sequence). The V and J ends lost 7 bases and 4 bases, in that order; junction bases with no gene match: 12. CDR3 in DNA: TGTGCCTTCGAACCGAAGCTAGCGGGTTACAATGAGCAGTTCTTC. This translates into CAFEPKLAGYNEQFF.

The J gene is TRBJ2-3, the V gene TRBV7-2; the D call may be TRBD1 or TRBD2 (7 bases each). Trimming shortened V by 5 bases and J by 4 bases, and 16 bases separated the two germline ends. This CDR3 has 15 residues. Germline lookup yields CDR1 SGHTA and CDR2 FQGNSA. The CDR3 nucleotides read TGTGCCAGCAGCCAGCTGGGAGGGGGCCCAGATACGCAGTATTTT. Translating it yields CASSQLGGGPDTQYF.

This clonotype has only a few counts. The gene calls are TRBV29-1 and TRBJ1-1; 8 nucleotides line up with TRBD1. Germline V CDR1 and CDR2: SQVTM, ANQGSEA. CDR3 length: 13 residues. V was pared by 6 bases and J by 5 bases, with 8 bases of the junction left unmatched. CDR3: CSVGNRGGTEAFF. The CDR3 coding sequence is TGCAGCGTGGGTAACAGGGGGGGAACTGAAGCTTTCTTT.

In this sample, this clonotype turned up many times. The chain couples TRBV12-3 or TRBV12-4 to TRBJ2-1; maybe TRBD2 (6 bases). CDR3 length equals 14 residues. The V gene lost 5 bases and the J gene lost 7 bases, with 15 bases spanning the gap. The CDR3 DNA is TGTGCCAGCAGTGGGGACGGGGGTTGGAATGAGCAGTTCTTC. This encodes CASSGDGGWNEQFF.